This T cell receptor beta chain was profiled in a study of T cell responses to AZD1222 COVID-19 vaccine. Regarding this clone: The antigen remains unidentified.

Data came from immunoSEQ multiplex PCR; TCRdb stores just in-frame clones and leaves some out. The repertoire holds around 120,000 clones, with around nine tenths as singletons. Study results and limitations: Spike as a whole was targeted by vaccine-associated CD4 TCRs, dominant at 160-218 and 743-854. Among the donors, most were white British and more were female, and clonal diversity was possibly underestimated.

Germline trimming cut 8 bases from V and 3 bases from J; bases unmatched to any gene: 13. This CDR3 contains 16 residues. CDR1 SEHNR and CDR2 FQNEAQ come from the germline V gene (reference sequence). V gene TRBV7-9 combines with J gene TRBJ2-3, with 8 bases lining up with TRBD2. Sequencing used peripheral blood, obtained on day 0 of AZD1222 vaccination. The receptor was derived from an adult in good health. The CDR3 spells CASAMGAGVTTDTQYF. The CDR3 DNA follows: TGTGCCAGCGCGATGGGAGCGGGAGTTACGACAGATACGCAGTATTTT. Combining the CDR3 with reference TRBV7-9 and TRBJ2-3 gives the whole variable domain DTGVSQNPRHKITKRGQNVTFRCDPISEHNRLYWYRQTLGQGPEFLTYFQNEAQLEKSRLLSDRFSAERPKGSFSTLEIQRTEQGDSAMYLCASAMGAGVTTDTQYFGPGTRLTVL.